Sequencing of this TCR beta chain was carried out in a study of cytomegalovirus exposure and HLA in healthy donors. Study results and caveats: In a later analysis, an Asian-associated ancestry cluster reportedly showed fewer N-insertions than the roughly 730-donor mean. The investigators catalogued 150 to 200 TCR beta chains as cytomegalovirus-associated. The records held CMV serostatus as the only immune exposure information. As was reported, the HLA-A and HLA-B alleles of most subjects were accurately predicted from TCR beta sequences.

The V and J ends lost 4 bases and 3 bases respectively, with 14 bases between them. The CDR3 spans 15 residues. Germline CDR1 and CDR2: SGDLS and YYNGEE. 13 Jbeta primers and 60 Vbeta primers were used for the PCR. This table comes from immunoSEQ multiplex PCR, and its TCRdb copy is limited to in-frame clones, with some not included. The sample includes a few hundred thousand clones, around 80% of them seen just once. Worth noting for this clone: Its antigen is not identified.

Sequenced material: PBMCs. V gene TRBV9 combines with J gene TRBJ2-4; possibly TRBD1 for D (5 bases). This TCR was recovered from a man aged 25-45 years in good health and CMV-seronegative. DNA for the CDR3: TGTGCCAGCAGCCTCACAGGCCGTGACAAAAACATTCAGTACTTC. This codes for CASSLTGRDKNIQYF.